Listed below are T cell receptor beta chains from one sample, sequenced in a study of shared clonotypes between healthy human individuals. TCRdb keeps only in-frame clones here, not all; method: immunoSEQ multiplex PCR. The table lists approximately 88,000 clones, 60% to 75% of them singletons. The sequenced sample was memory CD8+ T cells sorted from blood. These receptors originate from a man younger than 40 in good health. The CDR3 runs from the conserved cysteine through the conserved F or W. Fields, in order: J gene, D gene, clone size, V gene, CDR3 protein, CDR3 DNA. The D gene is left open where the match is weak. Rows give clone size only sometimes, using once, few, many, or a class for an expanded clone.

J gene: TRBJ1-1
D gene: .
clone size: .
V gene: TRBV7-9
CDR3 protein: CASSLETGQGRAFF
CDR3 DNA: TGTGCCAGCAGCTTAGAGACGGGCCAGGGGCGAGCTTTCTTT

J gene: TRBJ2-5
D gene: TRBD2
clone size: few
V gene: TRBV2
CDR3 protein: CASTRLAGGARETQYF
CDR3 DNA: TGTGCCAGCACCAGATTAGCGGGAGGGGCACGGGAGACCCAGTACTTC

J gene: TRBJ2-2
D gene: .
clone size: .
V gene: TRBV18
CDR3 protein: CASSPSPKGESNTGELFF
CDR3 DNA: TGTGCCAGCTCACCATCCCCAAAGGGGGAGTCGAACACCGGGGAGCTGTTTTTT

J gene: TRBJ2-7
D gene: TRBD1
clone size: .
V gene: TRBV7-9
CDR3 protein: CASSLGQGTYEQYF
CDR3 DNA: TGTGCCAGCAGCTTGGGACAGGGAACCTACGAGCAGTACTTC

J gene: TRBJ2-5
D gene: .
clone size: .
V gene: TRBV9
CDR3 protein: CASSEEGLLQETQYF
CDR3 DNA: TGTGCCAGCAGCGAGGAGGGCTTACTTCAAGAGACCCAGTACTTC

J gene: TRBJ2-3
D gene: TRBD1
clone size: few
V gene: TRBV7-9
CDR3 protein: CASSPPDRAGDTQYF
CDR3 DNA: TGTGCCAGCAGCCCCCCAGACAGGGCCGGAGATACGCAGTATTTT

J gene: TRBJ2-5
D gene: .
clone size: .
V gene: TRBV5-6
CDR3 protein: CASSLEETQYF
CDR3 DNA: TGTGCCAGCAGCCTGGAGGAGACCCAGTACTTC

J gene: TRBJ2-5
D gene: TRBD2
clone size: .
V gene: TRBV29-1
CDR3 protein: CSVELVASGHQDQETQYF
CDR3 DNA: TGCAGCGTTGAACTGGTGGCTAGCGGGCACCAAGACCAAGAGACCCAGTACTTC

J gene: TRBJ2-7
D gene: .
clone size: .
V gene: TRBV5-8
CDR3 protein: CASSLVGVAEQYF
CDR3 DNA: TGTGCCAGCAGCTTGGTGGGGGTGGCCGAGCAGTACTTC

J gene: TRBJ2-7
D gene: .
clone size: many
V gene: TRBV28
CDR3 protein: CASSGAPGDYEQYF
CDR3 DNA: TGTGCCAGCAGCGGCGCCCCGGGAGACTACGAGCAGTACTTC

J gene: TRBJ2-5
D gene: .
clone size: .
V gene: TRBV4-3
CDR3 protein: CASRGMQETQYF
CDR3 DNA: TGCGCCAGCCGGGGGATGCAAGAGACCCAGTACTTC

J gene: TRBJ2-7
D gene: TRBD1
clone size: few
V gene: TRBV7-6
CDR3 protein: CASSADRGYEQYF
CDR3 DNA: TGTGCCAGCAGCGCAGACAGGGGCTACGAGCAGTACTTC

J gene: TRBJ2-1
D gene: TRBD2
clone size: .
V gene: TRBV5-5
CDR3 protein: CASSATGLAGDNEQFF
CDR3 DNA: TGTGCCAGCAGCGCAACGGGACTAGCGGGTGACAATGAGCAGTTCTTC

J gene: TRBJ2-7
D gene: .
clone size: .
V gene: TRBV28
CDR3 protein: CATRAISYEQYF
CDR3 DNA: TGTGCCACCCGGGCCATCTCCTACGAGCAGTACTTC

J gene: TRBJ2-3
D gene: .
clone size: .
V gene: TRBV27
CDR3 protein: CASSLLRTGGVTDTQYF
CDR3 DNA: TGTGCCAGCAGTTTACTCCGGACAGGAGGGGTGACAGATACGCAGTATTTT

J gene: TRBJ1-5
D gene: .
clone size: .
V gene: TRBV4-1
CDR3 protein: CASSQSDRTDQPQHF
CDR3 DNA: TGCGCCAGCAGCCAATCGGACCGGACGGATCAGCCCCAGCATTTT

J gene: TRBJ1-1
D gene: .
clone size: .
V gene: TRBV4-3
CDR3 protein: CASKRKEQVMNTEAFF
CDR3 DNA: TGCGCCAGCAAAAGAAAAGAACAAGTCATGAACACTGAAGCTTTCTTT

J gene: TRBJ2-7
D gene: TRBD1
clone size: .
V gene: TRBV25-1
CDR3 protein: CASSDSGQGNSYEQYF
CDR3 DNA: TGTGCCAGCAGTGATTCGGGACAGGGGAACTCCTACGAGCAGTACTTC

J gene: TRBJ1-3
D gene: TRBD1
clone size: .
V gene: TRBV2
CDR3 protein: CASSVQGTGNTIYF
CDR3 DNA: TGTGCCAGCAGTGTACAGGGGACTGGAAACACCATATATTTT

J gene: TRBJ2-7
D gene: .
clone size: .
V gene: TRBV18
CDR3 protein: CASSPPQREQYF
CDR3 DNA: TGTGCCAGCTCACCACCCCAGAGAGAGCAGTACTTC

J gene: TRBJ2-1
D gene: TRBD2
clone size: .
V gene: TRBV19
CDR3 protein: CASSKGLAGTSYNEQFF
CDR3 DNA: TGTGCCAGTAGTAAGGGGCTAGCGGGAACCTCCTACAATGAGCAGTTCTTC

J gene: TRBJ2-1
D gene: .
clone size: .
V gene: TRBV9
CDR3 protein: CASSVLEGQGEQFF
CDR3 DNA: TGTGCCAGCAGCGTATTGGAGGGGCAAGGTGAGCAGTTCTTC

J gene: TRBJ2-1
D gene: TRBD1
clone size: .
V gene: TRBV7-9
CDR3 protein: CASSSGQGSNEQFF
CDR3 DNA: TGTGCCAGCAGCTCGGGACAGGGGTCCAATGAGCAGTTCTTC

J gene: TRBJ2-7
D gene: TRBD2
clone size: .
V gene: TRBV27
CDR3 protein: CASSATGTSGTYEQYF
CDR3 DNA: TGTGCCAGCAGTGCGACCGGGACTAGCGGAACCTACGAGCAGTACTTC

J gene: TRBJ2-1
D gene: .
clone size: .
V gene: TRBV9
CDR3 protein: CASSGGDSLRNEQFF
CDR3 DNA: TGTGCCAGCAGCGGCGGGGACAGTTTAAGAAATGAGCAGTTCTTC

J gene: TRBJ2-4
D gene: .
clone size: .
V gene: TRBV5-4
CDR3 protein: CASSFTVGRQHKNIQYF
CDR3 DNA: TGTGCCAGCAGCTTTACCGTTGGCCGACAGCACAAAAACATTCAGTACTTC

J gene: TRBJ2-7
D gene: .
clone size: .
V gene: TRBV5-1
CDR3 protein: CASSLETGPIGEQYF
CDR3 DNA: TGCGCCAGCAGCTTGGAGACGGGACCCATAGGAGAGCAGTACTTC

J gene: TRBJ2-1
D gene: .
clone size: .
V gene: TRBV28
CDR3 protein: CASSLGRRDEQFF
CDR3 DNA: TGTGCCAGCAGTTTAGGGCGCCGCGATGAGCAGTTCTTC

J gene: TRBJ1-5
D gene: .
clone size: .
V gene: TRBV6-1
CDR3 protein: CATSDSFDQPQHF
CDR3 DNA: TGTGCCACCTCGGACAGCTTTGATCAGCCCCAGCATTTT

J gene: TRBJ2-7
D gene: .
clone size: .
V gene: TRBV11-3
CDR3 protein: CASSLLTGADEQYF
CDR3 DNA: TGTGCCAGCAGCTTATTAACGGGTGCAGACGAGCAGTACTTC

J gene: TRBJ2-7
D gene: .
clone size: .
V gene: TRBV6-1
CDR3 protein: CASRQPRGYEQYF
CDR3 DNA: TGTGCCAGCAGACAACCCCGAGGGTACGAGCAGTACTTC

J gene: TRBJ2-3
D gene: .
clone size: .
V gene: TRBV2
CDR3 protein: CASRMTDTQYF
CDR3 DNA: TGTGCCAGCAGGATGACGGATACGCAGTATTTT

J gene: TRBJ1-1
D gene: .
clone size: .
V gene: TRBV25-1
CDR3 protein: CASSDGGGRGAFF
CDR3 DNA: TGTGCCAGCAGTGATGGGGGGGGAAGAGGGGCTTTCTTT

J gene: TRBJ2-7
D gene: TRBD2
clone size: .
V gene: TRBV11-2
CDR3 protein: CASSFWLAGPHEQYF
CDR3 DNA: TGTGCCAGCAGCTTTTGGCTAGCGGGTCCTCACGAGCAGTACTTC

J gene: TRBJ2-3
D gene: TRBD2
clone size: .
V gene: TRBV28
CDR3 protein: CASNSGREETDTQYF
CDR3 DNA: TGTGCCAGTAATAGCGGGAGAGAGGAAACAGATACGCAGTATTTT

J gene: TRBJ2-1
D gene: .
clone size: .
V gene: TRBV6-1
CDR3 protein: CASSEVIRHFTGDEQFF
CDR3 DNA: TGTGCCAGCAGTGAAGTGATTAGACACTTCACGGGCGATGAGCAGTTCTTC

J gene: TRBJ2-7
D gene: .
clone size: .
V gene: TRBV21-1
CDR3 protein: CANRSSGIYEQYF
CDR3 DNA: TGTGCCAACAGGAGTAGCGGGATCTACGAGCAGTACTTC

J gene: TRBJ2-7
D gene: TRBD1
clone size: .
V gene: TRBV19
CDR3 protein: CASSTWDREVEQYF
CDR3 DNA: TGTGCCAGTAGTACCTGGGACAGGGAAGTCGAGCAGTACTTC

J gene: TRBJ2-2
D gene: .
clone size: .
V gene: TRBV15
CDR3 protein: CATSRDLDPPGELFF
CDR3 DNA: TGTGCCACCAGCAGAGATCTCGACCCGCCAGGGGAGCTGTTTTTT

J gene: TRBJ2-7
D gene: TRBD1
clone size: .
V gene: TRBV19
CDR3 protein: CATPIGQGSYEQYF
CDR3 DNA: TGTGCCACCCCAATAGGACAGGGCTCCTACGAGCAGTACTTC

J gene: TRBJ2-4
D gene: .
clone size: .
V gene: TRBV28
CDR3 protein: CASSGLTRLSIQYF
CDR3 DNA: TGTGCCAGCAGTGGATTGACTAGGTTGAGCATTCAGTACTTC

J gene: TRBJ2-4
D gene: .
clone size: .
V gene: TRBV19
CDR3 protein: CASSIRSGKGNIQYF
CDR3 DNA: TGTGCCAGTAGTATACGGTCAGGGAAAGGGAACATTCAGTACTTC

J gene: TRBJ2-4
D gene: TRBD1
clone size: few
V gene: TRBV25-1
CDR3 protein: CASSESGQALAKNIQYF
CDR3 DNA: TGTGCCAGCAGTGAATCCGGACAGGCCCTAGCCAAAAACATTCAGTACTTC

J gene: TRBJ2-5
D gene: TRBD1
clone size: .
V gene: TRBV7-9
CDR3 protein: CASSRTGQQETQYF
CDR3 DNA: TGTGCCAGCAGCCGAACGGGACAGCAAGAGACCCAGTACTTC

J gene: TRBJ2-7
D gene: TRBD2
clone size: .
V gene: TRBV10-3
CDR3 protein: CATRLAGVYEQYF
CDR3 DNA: TGTGCCACCCGACTAGCGGGGGTCTACGAGCAGTACTTC

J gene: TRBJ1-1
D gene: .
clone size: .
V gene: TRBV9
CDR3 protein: CASSVTGSEAFF
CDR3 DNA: TGTGCCAGCAGCGTAACGGGCTCTGAAGCTTTCTTT

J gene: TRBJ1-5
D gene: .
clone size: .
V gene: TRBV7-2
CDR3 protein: CASSSLRQPQHF
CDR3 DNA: TGTGCCAGCAGCTCGCTACGTCAGCCCCAGCATTTT

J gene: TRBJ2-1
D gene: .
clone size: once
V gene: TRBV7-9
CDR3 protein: CASSLGSSSYNEQFF
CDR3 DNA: TGTGCCAGCAGCTTAGGCTCGAGCTCCTACAATGAGCAGTTCTTC

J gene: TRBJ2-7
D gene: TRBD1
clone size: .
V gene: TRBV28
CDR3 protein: CASSPTGTGDYEQYF
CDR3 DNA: TGTGCCAGCAGTCCTACCGGGACAGGGGACTACGAGCAGTACTTC

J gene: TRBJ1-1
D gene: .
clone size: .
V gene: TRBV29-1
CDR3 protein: CSAQEMNTEAFF
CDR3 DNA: TGCAGCGCCCAGGAGATGAACACTGAAGCTTTCTTT

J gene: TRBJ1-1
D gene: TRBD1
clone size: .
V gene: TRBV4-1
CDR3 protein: CASSLSGTANTEAFF
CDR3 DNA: TGCGCCAGCAGCCTATCCGGGACAGCGAACACTGAAGCTTTCTTT

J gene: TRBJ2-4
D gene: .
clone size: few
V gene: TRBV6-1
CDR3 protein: CASSEDGRARENIQYF
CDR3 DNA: TGTGCCAGCAGCGAAGACGGGCGAGCGAGGGAAAACATTCAGTACTTC

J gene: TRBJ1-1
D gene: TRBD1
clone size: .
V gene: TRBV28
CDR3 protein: CASEPRDRGRMNTEAFF
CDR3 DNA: TGTGCCAGCGAACCCCGGGACAGGGGAAGGATGAACACTGAAGCTTTCTTT

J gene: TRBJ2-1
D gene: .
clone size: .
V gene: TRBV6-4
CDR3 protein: CASSEVNSGSYNEQFF
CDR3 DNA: TGTGCCAGCAGTGAAGTTAATAGCGGCTCCTACAATGAGCAGTTCTTC

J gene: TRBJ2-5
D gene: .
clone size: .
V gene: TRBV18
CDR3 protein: CASSPPSGEETQYF
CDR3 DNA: TGTGCCAGCTCACCACCATCAGGAGAAGAGACCCAGTACTTC

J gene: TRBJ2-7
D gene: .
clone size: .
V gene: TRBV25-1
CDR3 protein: CASSPMGEIYEQYF
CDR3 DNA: TGTGCCAGCAGCCCCATGGGGGAAATCTACGAGCAGTACTTC

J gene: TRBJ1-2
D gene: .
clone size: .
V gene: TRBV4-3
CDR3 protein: CASSPDGQGEVYGYTF
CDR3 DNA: TGCGCCAGCAGCCCGGATGGGCAGGGAGAGGTCTATGGCTACACCTTC

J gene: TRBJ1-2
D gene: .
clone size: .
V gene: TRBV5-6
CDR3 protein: CASSFRMEDNYGYTF
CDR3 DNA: TGTGCCAGCAGCTTTAGGATGGAAGACAACTATGGCTACACCTTC

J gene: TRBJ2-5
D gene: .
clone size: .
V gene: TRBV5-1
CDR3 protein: CASSLERDQETQYF
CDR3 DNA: TGCGCCAGCAGCTTGGAGAGGGACCAAGAGACCCAGTACTTC

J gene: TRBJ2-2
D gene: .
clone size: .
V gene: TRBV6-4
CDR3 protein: CASSDEVSVPSTGELFF
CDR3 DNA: TGTGCCAGCAGTGACGAGGTTAGTGTGCCGAGCACCGGGGAGCTGTTTTTT